This T cell receptor beta chain was recovered during a study of blood T cell repertoires in COVID-19. Whole-study context: PBMCs, B-cell-depleted T cells, or T cells were the source of the cDNA or gDNA that made up the material.

The CDR3 runs to 14 residues. Germline CDR1 MNHNY, CDR2 SVGAGI (reference sequence). V lost 2 bases to trimming and J lost 6 bases, with 14 bases between them. TCRdb's table, derived via immunoSEQ multiplex PCR, lists solely in-frame clones and lacks some. Of around 200,000 clones listed, about 90% are singletons. The chain links TRBV6-6 to TRBJ2-7; TRBD2 might be the D (6 bases). The TCR was taken from a man aged 40-49 years with active or convalescent COVID-19. Material for sequencing was peripheral blood. The CDR3 nucleotides are TGTGCCAGCAGTTACAAGCCCGGGGGAATCGAGCAGTACTTC. It yields the protein CASSYKPGGIEQYF.